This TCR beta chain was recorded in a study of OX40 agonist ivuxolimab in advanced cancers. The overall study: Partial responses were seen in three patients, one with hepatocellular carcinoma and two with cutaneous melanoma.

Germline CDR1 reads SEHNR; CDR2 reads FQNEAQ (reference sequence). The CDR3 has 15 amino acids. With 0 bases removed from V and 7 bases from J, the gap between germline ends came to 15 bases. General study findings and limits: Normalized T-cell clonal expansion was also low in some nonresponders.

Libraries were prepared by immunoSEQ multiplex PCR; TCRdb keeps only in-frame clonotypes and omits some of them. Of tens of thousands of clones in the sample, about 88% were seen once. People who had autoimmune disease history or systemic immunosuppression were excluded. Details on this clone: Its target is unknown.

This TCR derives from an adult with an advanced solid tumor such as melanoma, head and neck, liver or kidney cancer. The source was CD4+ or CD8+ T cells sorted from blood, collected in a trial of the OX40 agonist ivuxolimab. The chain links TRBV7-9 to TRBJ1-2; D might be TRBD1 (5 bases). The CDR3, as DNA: TGTGCCAGCAGCTTAGCTGGGACTATACTTCCTGGCTACACCTTC. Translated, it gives CASSLAGTILPGYTF.